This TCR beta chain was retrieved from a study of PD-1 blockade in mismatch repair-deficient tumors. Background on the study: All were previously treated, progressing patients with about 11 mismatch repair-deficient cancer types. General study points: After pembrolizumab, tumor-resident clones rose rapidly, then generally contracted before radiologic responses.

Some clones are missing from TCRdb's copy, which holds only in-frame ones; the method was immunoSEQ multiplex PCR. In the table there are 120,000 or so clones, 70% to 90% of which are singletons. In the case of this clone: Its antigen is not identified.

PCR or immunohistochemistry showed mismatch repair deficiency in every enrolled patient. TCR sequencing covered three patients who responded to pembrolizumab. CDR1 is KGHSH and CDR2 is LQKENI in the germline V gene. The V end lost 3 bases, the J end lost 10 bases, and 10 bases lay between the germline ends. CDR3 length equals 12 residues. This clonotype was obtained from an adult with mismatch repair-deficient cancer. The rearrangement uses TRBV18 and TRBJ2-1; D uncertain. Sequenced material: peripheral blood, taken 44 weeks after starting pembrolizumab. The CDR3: CASSPAFGEQFF. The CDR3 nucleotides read TGTGCCAGCTCACCCGCCTTCGGAGAGCAGTTCTTC.